This T cell receptor (beta chain) stems from a study of T cell responses to AZD1222 COVID-19 vaccine. Here immunoSEQ multiplex PCR was the method, and the copy in TCRdb shows in-frame clones only, minus some. This sample carries roughly 130,000 clones, over 75% of them seen once, and the ten largest clones take over 2.5%. Study results and caveats: Clonal diversity may have been underestimated, and the donors were mostly white British, with more females than males.

Looked up from germline, CDR1 is SGDLS and CDR2 is YYNGEE. This CDR3 is 13 amino acids long. The ends were cut back, 4 bases at V and 0 bases at J, with 7 bases in the middle. In regard to this clone: No antigen is known for it.

The specimen comprised peripheral blood, sampled on day 0 of AZD1222 vaccination. The rearrangement links TRBV9 to TRBJ1-1; D not certain. This clonotype was obtained from an adult in good health. The CDR3 protein is CASSPLMNTEAFF. CDR3 in DNA: TGTGCCAGCAGCCCACTGATGAACACTGAAGCTTTCTTT. The whole variable domain, filled in from reference TRBV9 and TRBJ1-1, reads DSGVTQTPKHLITATGQRVTLRCSPRSGDLSVYWYQQSLDQGLQFLIQYYNGEERAKGNILERFSAQQFPDLHSELNLSSLELGDSALYFCASSPLMNTEAFFGQGTRLTVV.